The 27 T cell receptor beta chains reported below all come from one sample, sequenced in a study of metastatic and nonmetastatic thyroid tumors. Using MiXCR, TCRdb reanalyzed the PCR reads. The sample records about 40,000 clones, about a sixth being singletons. Thyroid surgery took place with no prior treatment in any patient. Sequenced material: tumor tissue. Receptors originate from a female donor with papillary thyroid cancer or a benign thyroid nodule (not recorded which). Some clones in this sample may be carry-over from other donors' samples.

This clone was detected ten times or more. A much larger clone lies a single base off, so this may be a read error. The genes are TRBV20-1 and TRBJ1-4; 9 positions agree with TRBD1. Germline CDR1 reads DFQATT; CDR2 reads SNEGSKA (reference sequence). J gave up 10 bases and V 0 bases, and 15 bases lay outside the gene matches. The CDR3 is 17 residues long. CDR3 in amino acids: CSARDFIPRQGEGKLFF. The CDR3 DNA is TGCAGTGCTAGAGATTTCATCCCACGACAGGGGGAAGGAAAACTGTTTTTT.

Within the sample, this clone is medium-sized. The chain couples TRBV28 to TRBJ1-5; D may be TRBD1 (6 bases). Germline assignment: CDR1 MDHEN and CDR2 SYDVKM. V lost 5 bases and J 5 bases, leaving 13 bases between the germline ends. This CDR3 has 14 amino acids. Written as DNA, the CDR3 is TGTGCCAGCAGTCCACCTGACAGGTATCAGCCCCAGCATTTT. Its translation is CASSPPDRYQPQHF.

This clone was counted at least ten times. The chain recombines TRBV4-2 with TRBJ2-3, with 10 bases aligning to TRBD2. Germline V gene lookup returns CDR1 LGHNA and CDR2 YNFKEQ. The ends lost 4 bases at V and 1 base at J; junction bases unmatched: 2. CDR3 length equals 15 residues. The CDR3 DNA reads as TGTGCCAGCAGCCCAGCGGGAGGGGGCACAGATACGCAGTATTTT. Protein product: CASSPAGGGTDTQYF.

This clone came up a few times. The chain is built from TRBV12-3 or TRBV12-4 and TRBJ1-2, with a tentative D call TRBD1 (6 bases). This CDR3 spans 16 amino acids. Trimming stripped 5 bases from V and 4 bases from J, with 20 bases between. The CDR3: CASSPCFWQGTYGYTF. In DNA form, the CDR3 reads TGTGCCAGCAGTCCCTGTTTTTGGCAGGGGACCTATGGCTACACCTTC.

This clone has at least ten counts. CDR3 nucleotides: TGTGCCAGCAGTTCGCGGACTAGCGGGAGGGATTACGAGCAGTACTTC. The encoded protein is CASSSRTSGRDYEQYF. The rearrangement links TRBV6-2 or TRBV6-3 to TRBJ2-7; 15 nucleotides match TRBD2. Germline loops: CDR1 MNHEY, CDR2 SVGEGT. Trimming took 4 bases from V and 4 from J; bases not matched to a gene: 5. CDR3 length: 16 amino acids.

This clone was seen at least ten times. The chain joins TRBV24-1 to TRBJ2-3, with 11 bases aligning to TRBD2. V shed 3 bases, J shed 2 bases, and the junction held 12 bases outside the gene matches. Germline loops: CDR1 KGHDR, CDR2 SFDVKD. CDR3 length: 19 residues. The chain's CDR3 is CATSDQNTGTSGNTDTQYF. Here the CDR3 DNA reads TGTGCCACCAGTGATCAAAATACCGGGACTAGCGGTAACACAGATACGCAGTATTTT.

Points on this clone: One junction end does not reproduce the germline sequence, and a read error may be involved. V gene TRBV6-1 combines with J gene TRBJ1-5, with D possibly being TRBD1 (5 bases). This CDR3 comprises 13 residues. Germline loops: CDR1 MNHNS, CDR2 SASEGT. The CDR3 bases are TGTGCCATCAGTCTCCCGGGGCCTCAGCCCCATCATTTT. This translates into CAISLPGPQPHHF.

The V gene is TRBV4-1, the J gene TRBJ1-1, with D unclear. The germline V gene has CDR1 MGHRA and CDR2 YSYEKL. V lost 7 bases to trimming and J lost 0 bases, with 15 bases between them. CDR3 length equals 15 residues. Here the CDR3 reads CASTPTQTMNTEAFF. The CDR3 nucleotides are TGCGCCAGCACCCCCACACAGACTATGAACACTGAAGCTTTCTTT.

In this sample, this clone turned up many times. The rearrangement joins TRBV19 to TRBJ1-2; D call uncertain. This CDR3 region has 17 residues. V lost 7 bases, J lost 1 base, and 22 bases lay in between. CDR1 and CDR2 from the germline V gene are LNHDA and SQIVND (reference sequence). The CDR3 protein is CASTSASGKYFNYGYTF. The CDR3 nucleotides read TGTGCCAGTACCTCGGCTTCGGGGAAGTACTTTAACTATGGCTACACCTTC.

In this sample, this clone turned up many times. V is TRBV4-1 and J is TRBJ2-1, with D tentatively TRBD2 (6 bases). V was cut by 1 base and J by 5 bases, with 18 bases left in between. Germline V gene sequence: CDR1 MGHRA, CDR2 YSYEKL. The length of the CDR3 is 17 residues. The CDR3 coding sequence is TGCGCCAGCAGCCAAGCCACCGGACTATCAGGTGACAATGAGCAGTTCTTC. Its protein product is CASSQATGLSGDNEQFF.

This clone has a count of ten or more. This sequence joins TRBV5-1 and TRBJ2-7; 7 nucleotides line up with TRBD1. V lost 3 bases to trimming and J lost 0 bases; unmatched junction nucleotides: 0. The CDR3 is made up of 13 amino acids. From germline, CDR1 is SGHRS and CDR2 YFSETQ. CDR3 in DNA: TGCGCCAGCAGCTGGGACAGCTCCTACGAGCAGTACTTC. Residues: CASSWDSSYEQYF.

In its sample, this clone was seen many times. V gene TRBV29-1 combines with J gene TRBJ2-7; D uncertain. CDR1 and CDR2 (germline): SQVTM, ANQGSEA. CDR3 size: 12 residues. Trimming pared 6 bases from V and 6 bases from J, leaving 15 bases between. The CDR3 reads CSVSGTAAEQYF. DNA of the CDR3: TGCAGCGTCTCGGGCACAGCCGCCGAGCAGTACTTC.

This clone was detected ten times or more. The rearrangement links TRBV5-1 to TRBJ2-5, with TRBD2 as a possible D gene (5 bases). Trimming pared 3 bases from V and 5 bases from J, leaving 14 bases between. The CDR3 runs to 14 residues. Looked up from germline, CDR1 is SGHRS and CDR2 is YFSETQ. CDR3 sequence (DNA): TGCGCCAGCAGCTCGGGTCTTCAGCGGGAGACCCAGTACTTC. It codes for CASSSGLQRETQYF.

This clone has just a few counts. The genes are TRBV27 and TRBJ1-3; D is unresolved. The CDR3 loop spans 15 amino acids. The V gene lost 10 bases and the J gene lost 4 bases, with 20 bases spanning the gap. Germline CDR1 is MNHEY and CDR2 is SMNVEV (reference sequence). The CDR3 loop is CATSPSIGSGNTIYF. CDR3 sequence (DNA): TGTGCCACCTCCCCATCGATAGGTTCCGGAAACACCATATATTTT.

There are many counts of this clone. The rearrangement uses TRBV5-6 and TRBJ1-6, with D maybe TRBD1 (6 bases). The CDR3 has 13 residues. Germline V lookup: CDR1 SGHDT, CDR2 YYEEEE. Trimming removed 4 bases from V and 13 bases from J, with 15 bases in between. CDR3 region: CASSIHEGGPLHF. DNA for the CDR3: TGTGCCAGCAGCATACACGAGGGGGGGCCCCTCCACTTT.

This clone was recorded many times. The gene calls are TRBV24-1 and TRBJ2-1, with a tentative D call TRBD1 (6 bases). V was shortened by 3 bases and J by 7 bases, with 15 bases between the two germline ends. This CDR3 contains 15 residues. Germline CDR1 reads KGHDR; CDR2 reads SFDVKD. The CDR3 region is CATSDRPGQLNEQFF. The CDR3 bases are TGTGCCACCAGTGATCGGCCCGGACAGTTAAATGAGCAGTTCTTC.

This clone has ten or more counts. The chain joins TRBV29-1 to TRBJ2-1, with 10 nucleotides matching TRBD1. CDR3 size: 13 residues. Germline CDR1 is SQVTM and CDR2 is ANQGSEA. J was trimmed by 10 bases and V by 7 bases; bases with no gene match: 10. This chain's CDR3 is CSGDRGGYGEQFF. CDR3 nucleotide sequence: TGCAGCGGGGACAGGGGAGGCTACGGGGAGCAGTTCTTC.

This clone was found many times. The V call is TRBV10-3, the J call TRBJ2-5; 10 bases fit TRBD1. Germline V CDR1 and CDR2: ENHRY, SYGVKD. V was clipped by 5 bases and J by 9 bases; unmatched bases: 9. The CDR3 has 14 residues. The CDR3 reads CAISPGTGAGAQYF. The CDR3, as DNA: TGTGCCATCAGTCCCGGGACAGGGGCAGGCGCCCAGTACTTC.

About this clone itself: A junction end diverges from the germline sequence, so it may reflect a read error. J is TRBJ1-3 and V is TRBV20-1, with 9 bases matching TRBD1. CDR3 size: 15 residues. From germline, CDR1 is DFQATT and CDR2 SNEGSKA (reference sequence). CDR3 DNA: TGCAGTGCTAGGGAGGACAGGGGATTCCGAAACACAATATATTTT. As protein: CSAREDRGFRNTIYF.

This clone rates as medium-sized. The V and J genes are TRBV10-3 and TRBJ1-5, with unresolved D. V lost 0 bases and J 6 bases, leaving 6 bases between the germline ends. The germline V gene encodes CDR1 ENHRY and CDR2 SYGVKD. CDR3 length equals 13 residues. The CDR3 here is CAISESEPQPQHF. DNA of the CDR3: TGTGCCATCAGTGAGTCGGAACCTCAGCCCCAGCATTTT.

This clone was recorded at least ten times. J is TRBJ2-3 and V is TRBV7-8, with a possible D match to TRBD1 (6 bases). CDR3 size: 17 residues. V was trimmed by 5 bases and J by 6 bases, leaving 24 bases between them. Germline loops: CDR1 SGHVS, CDR2 FQNEAQ. CDR3 bases: TGTGCCAGCAGCATACAGGGTTTGACGCCGACACCTGATACGCAGTATTTT. Amino acids: CASSIQGLTPTPDTQYF.

This clone was detected ten times or more. Different DNA sequences within this sample yield the same CDR3. The chain combines TRBV19 with TRBJ2-1; D uncertain. Between the trimmed V and J ends, which lost 9 bases and 2 bases, there was a span of 20 bases. Germline CDR1 LNHDA, CDR2 SQIVND (reference sequence). The CDR3 runs 16 residues. CDR3 sequence (DNA): TGTGCCAGCAGTCCAAGAGCTTCACCGACCTACAATGAGCAGTTCTTC. Its translation: CASSPRASPTYNEQFF. The full variable domain, in which reference TRBV19 and TRBJ2-1 provide the parts outside the CDR3, is DGGITQSPKYLFRKEGQNVTLSCEQNLNHDAMYWYRQDPGQGLRLIYYSQIVNDFQKGDIAEGYSVSREKKESFPLTVTSAQKNPTAFYLCASSPRASPTYNEQFFGPGTRLTVL.

V usage is TRBV15 and J usage is TRBJ1-3; no clear D. V was cut by 1 base and J by 4 bases, with 11 bases left in between. The germline CDR1 and CDR2 sequences are LNHNV and YYDKDF (reference sequence). The CDR3 loop spans 15 amino acids. The CDR3 bases are TGTGCCACCAGCAGAGTTGTAATTGCAGGAAACACCATATATTTT. Translation gives CATSRVVIAGNTIYF.

This clone was counted ten times or more. The same CDR3 can be traced to other DNA sequences in this sample. The chain uses TRBV3-1 and TRBJ1-1, with D hard to call. CDR1 is LGHDT and CDR2 is YNNKEL in the germline V gene (reference sequence). This CDR3 is built from 14 residues. V was trimmed by 1 base and J by 4 bases, leaving 10 bases between them. The DNA of the CDR3 is TGTGCCAGCAGCCAAGGGGTCGTGGGCACTGAAGCTTTCTTT. Translated: CASSQGVVGTEAFF. The variable domain in full, with the rest retrieved from reference TRBV3-1 and TRBJ1-1, is DTAVSQTPKYLVTQMGNDKSIKCEQNLGHDTMYWYKQDSKKFLKIMFSYNNKELIINETVPNRFSPKSPDKAHLNLHINSLELGDSAVYFCASSQGVVGTEAFFGQGTRLTVV.

This clone was seen ten or more times. J is TRBJ1-1 and V is TRBV6-4; D gene uncertain. Germline values: CDR1 MRHNA, CDR2 SNTAGT. The germline V and J ends were trimmed by 0 bases and 11 bases, with 4 bases remaining between them. The CDR3 spans 10 residues. The CDR3 DNA reads TGTGCCAGCAGTGACTCGATGGCTTTCTTT. Amino acid sequence: CASSDSMAFF.

The V gene is TRBV5-1, the J gene TRBJ2-7, with D perhaps matching TRBD2 (5 bases). CDR1 and CDR2 (germline): SGHRS, YFSETQ. There are 18 residues in the CDR3. Trimming shortened V by 0 bases and J by 4 bases, and 23 bases separated the two germline ends. Here the CDR3 reads CASSLGLRDSSYPYEQYF. CDR3 nucleotide sequence: TGCGCCAGCAGCTTGGGATTACGGGATAGTAGTTATCCATACGAGCAGTACTTC.

This clone occurred many times. The chain recombines TRBV7-8 with TRBJ2-2; weak D call: TRBD2 (6 bases). The CDR3 spans 15 residues. CDR1 and CDR2 (germline): SGHVS, FQNEAQ. Trimming removed 2 bases at V and 6 bases at J, with 13 bases between. CDR3 sequence: CASSLIAGTAGELFF. CDR3 coding DNA: TGTGCCAGCAGCTTAATTGCGGGGACCGCCGGGGAGCTGTTTTTT.